This TCR beta chain was identified in a study of T cell responses to AZD1222 COVID-19 vaccine. Method: immunoSEQ multiplex PCR; TCRdb's copy keeps in-frame clones and lacks some. The sample includes 150,000 to 200,000 clones, roughly 91% of them seen just once. Findings and caveats of the study: Repertoires in all cases were sampled only once the peak T cell response had passed. At baseline, seropositivity was found in only 6 or 7 AZD1222 recipients.

The CDR3 runs 14 residues. From germline, CDR1 is MNHEY and CDR2 SVGAGI. With 2 bases removed from V and 9 bases from J, the gap between germline ends came to 16 bases. This clone was recorded once. Antigen specificity is unknown. The source material was peripheral blood, sampled 28 days after the second AZD1222 dose. The clonotype originates from an adult who received the AZD1222 COVID-19 vaccine. V is TRBV6-5 and J is TRBJ1-2; maybe TRBD1 (6 bases). The CDR3 loop is CASSYGGQEMRYTF. The DNA for the CDR3 is TGTGCCAGCAGTTACGGGGGCCAGGAGATGCGCTACACCTTC.